The text below deals with one TCR beta chain. Its recognized antigen is unknown. Per-nucleotide qualities are absent, and no much larger clonotype sits a single base away. Inclusive of the bounding cysteine and phenylalanine, the CDR3 is 13 residues long. The read is trimmed to its CDR3 DNA, 39 bases read in frame from base 1. Taken from the germline V gene (reference sequence), the CDR1 and CDR2 loops are WNHNN and SYGVQD. V drops 6 bases and J drops 6 bases, leaving 15 bases in between. The library was made by multiplex PCR. This sample was sequenced with an Illumina HiSeq 2500. TCRbeta libraries were constructed through three rounds of nested PCR with primers (Table S4) according to protocols adapted from ARM-PCR. PCR products of 200-500 bp were gel-excised and purified with the QIAquick gel extraction kit before sequencing. The study's own analysis went as follows. Trimmomatic was used to clean the reads, FLASH was used to merge the reads into complete CDR3 sequences, and MiTCR was used to assign the reads to V(D)J germline segments. Clonal diversity was calculated as the inverse Simpson's index using VDJtools. A read counted as productive if the sequence was in-frame and lacked a premature stop codon. TCRdb redid the processing of the public reads, applying fastp at Q25 and MiXCR, and retained in-frame beta chains. Every distinct CDR3 protein forms one entry, paired with its most common genes and DNA. TCRdb, not the authors, supplied the V and J calls. Present in this sample are over 100,000 distinct CDR3 sequences, 62% of which were seen just once. Of the sample, under 20% is held by the ten largest clones.

RNA was isolated from bulk, unsorted tissue, and RNA quality was assessed with a NanoDrop ND-1000 and an Agilent 2100. Normal lung samples were distant non-tumor tissue taken more than 3 cm from the tumor edge. Donors were newly diagnosed lung cancer patients admitted for thoracic surgery in China between August and November 2014, without prior chemotherapy. Patients who had received previous radiotherapy or chemotherapy, or who had another concurrent cancer, were excluded from the study. Pieces of surgical tissue measuring about 1-2 cm3 were kept in RNAlater solution and held at -80 degrees C until needed. The data originate from a study of tumor and adjacent non-tumor tissue in lung cancer (dated by TCRdb to 2016 to 2019). For context, the study as a whole: The cohort included approximately 13 adenocarcinoma, a couple of squamous cell carcinoma and 1 small cell lung cancer patients. The 15 enrolled patients, of whom around 10 were men and 5 were women, were aged roughly 31 to 80 years and were diagnosed with TNM stage I to III disease. Sequencing generated a total of approximately 130 million productive TCRbeta reads, averaging around 4.2 million reads per sample. Using bulk TCRbeta repertoires from some 16 lung cancer patients, the study set lung tumor tissue side by side with matched distant non-tumor lung tissue. For each patient, one tumor sample and one normal lung sample were taken, giving thirty paired specimens that underwent TCRbeta CDR3 sequencing.

Results and caveats for the whole study, not just this receptor: Significantly higher TCR diversity (inverse Simpson) was observed in tumor tissue than in normal lung tissue (roughly 390 vs 170, P = 0.0075, Mann-Whitney U test). With only about 16 patients in the cohort, the authors noted that larger samples and more detailed clinical data are needed. Peripheral blood was not sequenced, so blood TCRbeta repertoires in these lung cancer patients were not examined. The methods do not name the sequencing platform or mention unique molecular identifiers. Younger patients had significantly higher TCR diversity, and higher tumor TCR diversity was associated with shorter overall and disease-free survival. In normal lung, the top 100 clones accounted for a significantly larger cumulative share of the repertoire than in tumor tissue.

Sequenced material: distant non-tumor lung tissue. The TCR comes from a man in his 60s with non-small cell lung cancer. Rearrangement joined TRBV10-1 to TRBJ2-7; D gene: possibly TRBD1, on 6 matching bases. At the DNA level, the sequence is TGCGCCAGCAGCAGGAGACAGGAAGGCGAGCAGTACTTC. This translates into CASSRRQEGEQYF.